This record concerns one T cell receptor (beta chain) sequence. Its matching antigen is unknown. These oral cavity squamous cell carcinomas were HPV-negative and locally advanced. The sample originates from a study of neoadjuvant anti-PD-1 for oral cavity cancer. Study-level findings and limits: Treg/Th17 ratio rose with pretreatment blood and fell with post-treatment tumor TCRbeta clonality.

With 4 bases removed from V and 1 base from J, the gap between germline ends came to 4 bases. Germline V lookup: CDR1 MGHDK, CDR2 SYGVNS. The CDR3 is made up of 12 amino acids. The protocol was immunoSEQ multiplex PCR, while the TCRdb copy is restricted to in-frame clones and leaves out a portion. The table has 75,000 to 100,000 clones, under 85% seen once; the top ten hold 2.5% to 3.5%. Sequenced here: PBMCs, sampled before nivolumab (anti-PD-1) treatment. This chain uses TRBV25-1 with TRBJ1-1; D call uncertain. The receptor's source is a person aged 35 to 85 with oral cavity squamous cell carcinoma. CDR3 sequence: CASSGQNTEAFF. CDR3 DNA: TGTGCCAGCAGTGGGCAGAACACTGAAGCTTTCTTT.